Listed here are 12 T cell receptor beta chains from one sample, sequenced in a study of low-dose radiotherapy and immunotherapy resistance in tumors. Regarding time point: after trial treatment. Treatment here: LDRT plus nivolumab, ipilimumab, low-dose cyclophosphamide and aspirin (RACIN trial). TRAV- and TRBV-specific primers, spanning alpha and beta chains, primed first-strand cDNA. Using a constant-region primer together with a V-primer adapter, TCRs were subjected to 20 to 25 PCR cycles of amplification. TCRdb itself ran the reads through MiXCR, one entry per CDR3 protein. The top ten clones hold around 5.4% of a sample with about 30,000 distinct CDR3 sequences, under 55% of them seen once. Sequenced here: PBMCs, sampled after low-dose radiotherapy plus immunotherapy. All receptors derive from a male donor with gallbladder cancer.

The rearrangement joins TRBV27 to TRBJ2-5, with D unclear. Germline assignment: CDR1 MNHEY and CDR2 SMNVEV (reference sequence). V was pared by 5 bases and J by 11 bases, with 12 bases between. The CDR3 covers 11 residues. CDR3: CASSGSRMQYF. In DNA, the CDR3 is TGTGCCAGCAGTGGCAGTCGAATGCAGTACTTC.

The chain has TRBV15 and TRBJ2-5; perhaps TRBD2 as D (5 bases). CDR1 and CDR2 from the germline V gene are LNHNV and YYDKDF (reference sequence). V was trimmed by 4 bases and J by 3 bases, leaving 15 bases between them. This CDR3 region has 15 residues. CDR3 bases: TGTGCCACCAGCAACAGCGGATATACCAAAGAGACCCAGTACTTC. Its translation: CATSNSGYTKETQYF.

This clonotype was observed a single time. The chain employs TRBV24-1 and TRBJ2-1; D is possibly TRBD2 (5 bases). The germline gives CDR1 KGHDR, CDR2 SFDVKD. Trimming stripped 5 bases from V and 4 bases from J, with 17 bases between. The CDR3 length is 16 residues. The CDR3 DNA reads as TGTGCCACCAGTGGGACTCAGTCGCTCGGGTACAATGAGCAGTTCTTC. This gives the protein CATSGTQSLGYNEQFF.

DNA of the CDR3: TGTGCCAGCAGCTTAGGATATGGACAGTCCTACGAGCAGTACTTC. It translates to CASSLGYGQSYEQYF. The chain couples TRBV7-2 to TRBJ2-7; tentative D call: TRBD1 (6 bases). Germline V CDR1 and CDR2: SGHTA, FQGNSA. The CDR3 covers 15 residues. Trimming shortened V by 1 base and J by 1 base, and 11 bases separated the two germline ends.

At least ten counts were recorded for this clonotype. This sequence joins TRBV5-1 and TRBJ2-3, with 11 positions matching TRBD2. The CDR3 sequence is 14 residues long. V gave up 1 base and J gave up 8 bases; unmatched junction bases: 3. Germline V gene data show CDR1 as SGHRS and CDR2 as YFSETQ. CDR3 DNA sequence: TGCGCCAGCAGCTTGACTAGCGGGGGAAGTACGCAGTATTTT. Protein product: CASSLTSGGSTQYF.

By sample fraction, this clonotype is medium-sized. A junction end diverges from the germline sequence, so it may reflect a read error. The chain uses TRBV5-1 and TRBJ2-3, with no clear D. Germline V gives CDR1 SGHRS, CDR2 YFSETQ. The CDR3 loop spans 12 amino acids. The CDR3 spells CAVRDNTDTQYF. The DNA for the CDR3 is TGTGCCGTGCGAGATAACACAGATACGCAGTATTTT.

J is TRBJ2-3 and V is TRBV6-7; D gene uncertain. TRBV6-7 is filed as an ORF, its function uncertain. The CDR3 has 11 residues. V lost 10 bases and J lost 5, with 10 bases in between. The CDR3 DNA sequence: TGTGCCATCGGCGAGGTAGATACGCAGTATTTT. Amino acid sequence: CAIGEVDTQYF.

V gene TRBV20-1 combines with J gene TRBJ1-2, with D possibly matching TRBD1 (5 bases). Per the germline V gene, CDR1 is DFQATT and CDR2 is SNEGSKA (reference sequence). The CDR3 consists of 16 residues. The V and J ends lost 0 bases and 0 bases respectively, with 14 bases between them. The CDR3 DNA is TGCAGTGCTAGAGATAGTTCTCTCAGGGCTAACTATGGCTACACCTTC. Protein product: CSARDSSLRANYGYTF.

This clonotype was seen repeatedly, ten times or more. The CDR3 reads CASRQGDSSPLHF. The CDR3 bases are TGTGCCAGCCGACAGGGGGACAGTTCACCCCTCCACTTT. The genes are TRBV7-2 and TRBJ1-6; 9 bases map to TRBD1. Losses at the gene ends were 8 bases for V and 9 bases for J; bases not matched to a gene: 5. CDR1 is SGHTA and CDR2 is FQGNSA in the germline V gene. This CDR3 has 13 amino acids.

CDR3 region: CASSYSSSGSYEQYF. The CDR3 coding sequence is TGTGCCAGCAGTTACTCTTCTAGTGGATCCTACGAGCAGTACTTC. V is TRBV6-5 and J is TRBJ2-7, with unresolved D. The length of the CDR3 is 15 residues. V was clipped by 0 bases and J by 1 base, with 10 bases between them. Per germline, CDR1 MNHEY and CDR2 SVGAGI.

This chain uses TRBV5-5 with TRBJ2-7; 7 bases are a match to TRBD2. This CDR3 contains 16 residues. The ends lost 2 bases at V and 3 bases at J; junction bases unmatched: 11. The germline V gene has CDR1 SGHKS and CDR2 YYEKEE (reference sequence). DNA for the CDR3: TGTGCCAGCAGCTTCTTATCTTTGCGGGAGAGCTACGAGCAGTACTTC. Translated: CASSFLSLRESYEQYF.

By its share, this clonotype is medium-sized. The chain uses TRBV6-1 and TRBJ2-1; unclear D gene. V was cut by 1 base and J by 9 bases, with 13 bases left in between. The CDR3 has 14 amino acids. Germline values: CDR1 MNHNS, CDR2 SASEGT. CDR3 DNA sequence: TGTGCCAGCAGTGAAGGCAGAGGATACGGTGAGCAGTTCTTC. It translates to CASSEGRGYGEQFF.